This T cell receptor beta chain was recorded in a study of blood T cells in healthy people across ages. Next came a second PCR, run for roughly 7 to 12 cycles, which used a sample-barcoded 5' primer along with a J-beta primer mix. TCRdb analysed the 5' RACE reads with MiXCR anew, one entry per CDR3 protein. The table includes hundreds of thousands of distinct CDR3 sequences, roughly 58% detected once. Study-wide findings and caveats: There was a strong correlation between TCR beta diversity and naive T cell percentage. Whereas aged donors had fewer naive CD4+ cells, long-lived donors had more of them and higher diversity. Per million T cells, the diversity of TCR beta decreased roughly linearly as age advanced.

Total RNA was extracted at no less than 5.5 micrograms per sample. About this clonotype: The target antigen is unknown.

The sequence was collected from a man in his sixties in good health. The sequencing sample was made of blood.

Here the CDR3 reads CASSLGGQGMAQYF. DNA for the CDR3: TGTGCCAGCAGCCTTGGTGGACAGGGTATGGCCCAGTACTTC. V gene TRBV3-1 combines with J gene TRBJ2-5, with 8 bases identical to TRBD1. The ends lost 4 bases at V and 9 bases at J; junction bases unmatched: 10. Per germline, CDR1 LGHDT and CDR2 YNNKEL (reference sequence). This CDR3 comprises 14 residues.